This T cell receptor beta chain is from a study of vaccination effects on CD4 cells after COVID-19. A note on this clone: Its target is unknown.

Using immunoSEQ multiplex PCR, the repertoire was profiled, and TCRdb retains in-frame clones only, with some absent. The table shows about 73,000 clones, with roughly 74% occurring only once. The V gene's germline CDR1 is KGHDR and CDR2 SFDVKD. The germline V and J ends were trimmed by 2 bases and 4 bases, with 14 bases remaining between them. This CDR3 region has 16 residues. Viral peptide pools were used in the ViraFEST assay to expand antigen-specific CD4+ T cells, and sequencing came afterward. After less than 11 days in culture, the CD4+ T cells were isolated. Nucleocapsid antibodies stayed negative before and after vaccination, showing no earlier SARS-CoV-2 infection.

The source material was CD4+ T cells from PBMCs cultured with HCoV-NL63 spike peptides, sampled before COVID-19 vaccination. This receptor was taken from a human donor who received a COVID-19 vaccine. This chain connects TRBV24-1 to TRBJ1-3, with D possibly TRBD1 on 6 matching bases. The CDR3 DNA sequence: TGTGCCACCAGTGATTCCCAGGGGAGTCTGGGAAACACCATATATTTT. Its protein is CATSDSQGSLGNTIYF.